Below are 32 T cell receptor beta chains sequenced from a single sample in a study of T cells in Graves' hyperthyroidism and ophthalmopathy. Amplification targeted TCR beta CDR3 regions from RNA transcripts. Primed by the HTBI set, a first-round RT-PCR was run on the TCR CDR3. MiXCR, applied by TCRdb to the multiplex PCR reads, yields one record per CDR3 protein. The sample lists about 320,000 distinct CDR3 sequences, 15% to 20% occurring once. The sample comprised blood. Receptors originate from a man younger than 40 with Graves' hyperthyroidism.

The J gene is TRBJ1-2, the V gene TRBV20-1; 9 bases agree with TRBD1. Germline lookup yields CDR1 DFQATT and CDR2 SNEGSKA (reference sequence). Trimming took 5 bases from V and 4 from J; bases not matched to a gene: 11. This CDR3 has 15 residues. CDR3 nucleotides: TGCAGTGCTGACCAACAGGGGGCTGAAAGCTATGGCTACACCTTC. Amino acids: CSADQQGAESYGYTF.

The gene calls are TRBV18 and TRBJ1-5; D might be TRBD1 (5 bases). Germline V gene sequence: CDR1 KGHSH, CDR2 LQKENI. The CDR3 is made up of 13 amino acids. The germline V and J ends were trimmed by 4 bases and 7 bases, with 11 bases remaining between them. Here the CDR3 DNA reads TGTGCCAGCTCACTCATGGGGGGACAGCCCCAGCATTTT. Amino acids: CASSLMGGQPQHF.

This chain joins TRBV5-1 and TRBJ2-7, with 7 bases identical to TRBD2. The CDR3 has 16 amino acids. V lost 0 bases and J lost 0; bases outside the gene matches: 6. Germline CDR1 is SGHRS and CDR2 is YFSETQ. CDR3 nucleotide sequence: TGCGCCAGCAGCTTGGGTCTAGCGGATACCTCCTACGAGCAGTACTTC. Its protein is CASSLGLADTSYEQYF.

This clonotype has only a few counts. The CDR3 region is CASKKDRGVTEAFF. The CDR3 bases are TGTGCCAGTAAGAAGGACAGGGGAGTAACTGAAGCTTTCTTT. The genes are TRBV19 and TRBJ1-1; 9 bases are a match to TRBD1. The CDR3 has 14 residues. With 7 bases clipped from V and 5 bases from J, the junction kept 8 bases outside the gene matches. Germline V lookup: CDR1 LNHDA, CDR2 SQIVND (reference sequence).

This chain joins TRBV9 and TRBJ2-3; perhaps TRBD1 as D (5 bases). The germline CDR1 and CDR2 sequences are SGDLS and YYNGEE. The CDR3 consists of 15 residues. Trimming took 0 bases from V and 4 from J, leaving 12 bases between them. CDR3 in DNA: TGTGCCAGCAGCGTAGAAGGACAACACGCAGATACGCAGTATTTT. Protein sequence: CASSVEGQHADTQYF.

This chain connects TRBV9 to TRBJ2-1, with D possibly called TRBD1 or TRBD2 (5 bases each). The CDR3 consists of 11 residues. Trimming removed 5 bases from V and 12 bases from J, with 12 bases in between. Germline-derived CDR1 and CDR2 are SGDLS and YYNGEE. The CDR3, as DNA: TGTGCCAGCAGTACCGGGACGCCGCAGTTCTTC. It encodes CASSTGTPQFF.

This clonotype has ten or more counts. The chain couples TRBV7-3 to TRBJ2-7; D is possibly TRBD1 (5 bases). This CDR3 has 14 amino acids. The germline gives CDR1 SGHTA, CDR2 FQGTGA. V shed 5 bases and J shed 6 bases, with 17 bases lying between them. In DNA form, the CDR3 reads TGTGCCAGCAGCCCCCAGGGATTTTCTTCCGAGCAGTACTTC. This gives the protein CASSPQGFSSEQYF.

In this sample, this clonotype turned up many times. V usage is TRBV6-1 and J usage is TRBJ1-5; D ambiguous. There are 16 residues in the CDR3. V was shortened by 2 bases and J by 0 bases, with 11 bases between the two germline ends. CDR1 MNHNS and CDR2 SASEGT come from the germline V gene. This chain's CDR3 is CASSESGTYSNQPQHF. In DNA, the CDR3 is TGTGCCAGCAGTGAAAGCGGCACTTATAGCAATCAGCCCCAGCATTTT.

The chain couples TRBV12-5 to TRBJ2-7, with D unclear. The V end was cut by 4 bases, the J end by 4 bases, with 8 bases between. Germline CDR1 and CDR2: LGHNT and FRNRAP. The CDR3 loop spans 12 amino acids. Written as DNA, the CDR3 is TGTGCTAGTGGTTCGCACGATTACGAGCAGTACTTC. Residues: CASGSHDYEQYF.

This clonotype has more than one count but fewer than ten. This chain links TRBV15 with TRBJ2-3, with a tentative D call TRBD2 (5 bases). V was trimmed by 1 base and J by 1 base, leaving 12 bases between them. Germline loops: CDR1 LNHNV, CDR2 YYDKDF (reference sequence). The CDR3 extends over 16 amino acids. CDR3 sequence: CATSRAGKAGTDTQYF. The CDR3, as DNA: TGTGCCACCAGCAGAGCCGGGAAGGCCGGCACAGATACGCAGTATTTT.

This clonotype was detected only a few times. In nucleotides, the CDR3 is TGTGCCAGCAGACCGGGGGCGCACTCGGGTGAGCAGTACTTC. It translates to CASRPGAHSGEQYF. The chain combines TRBV27 with TRBJ2-7; D may be TRBD1 or TRBD2 (6 bases each). CDR3 length: 14 residues. The V end lost 6 bases, the J end lost 7 bases, and 19 bases lay between the germline ends. The germline CDR1 and CDR2 sequences are MNHEY and SMNVEV (reference sequence).

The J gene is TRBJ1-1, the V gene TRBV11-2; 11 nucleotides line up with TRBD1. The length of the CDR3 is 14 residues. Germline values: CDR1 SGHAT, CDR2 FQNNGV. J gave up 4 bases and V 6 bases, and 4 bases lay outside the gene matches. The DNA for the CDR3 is TGTGCCAGCAGGCCCGGGACAGGGGGCACTGAAGCTTTCTTT. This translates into CASRPGTGGTEAFF.

The CDR3 DNA reads as TGTGCCAGTAGTATAGCGCAGCGTGGAGTGAACACTGAAGCTTTCTTT. This gives the protein CASSIAQRGVNTEAFF. The rearrangement links TRBV19 to TRBJ1-1; no reliable D call. Trimming removed 1 base at V and 0 bases at J, with 12 bases between. Germline CDR1 LNHDA, CDR2 SQIVND (reference sequence). The CDR3 contains 16 residues.

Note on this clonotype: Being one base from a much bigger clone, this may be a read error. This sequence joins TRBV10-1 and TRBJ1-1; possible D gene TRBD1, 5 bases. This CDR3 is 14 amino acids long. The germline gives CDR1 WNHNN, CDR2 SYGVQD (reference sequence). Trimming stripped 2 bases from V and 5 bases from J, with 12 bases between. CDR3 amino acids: CASSEQGWGTEAFF. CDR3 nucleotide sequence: TGCGCCAGCAGTGAGCAGGGCTGGGGGACTGAAGCTTTCTTT.

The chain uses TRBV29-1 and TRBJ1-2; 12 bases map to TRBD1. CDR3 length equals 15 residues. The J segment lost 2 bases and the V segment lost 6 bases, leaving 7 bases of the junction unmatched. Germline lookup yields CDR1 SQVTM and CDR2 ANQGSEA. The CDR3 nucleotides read TGCAGCGTACCGGGACAGGGGGCGCAAAACTATGGCTACACCTTC. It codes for CSVPGQGAQNYGYTF.

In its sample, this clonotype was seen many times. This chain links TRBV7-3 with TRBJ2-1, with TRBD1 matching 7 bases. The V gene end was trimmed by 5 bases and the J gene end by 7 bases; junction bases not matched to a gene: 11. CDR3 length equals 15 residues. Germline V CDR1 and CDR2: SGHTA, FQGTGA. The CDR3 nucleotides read TGTGCCAGCAGCCCGTCGTCAGGGGGATCGAATGAGCAGTTCTTC. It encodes CASSPSSGGSNEQFF. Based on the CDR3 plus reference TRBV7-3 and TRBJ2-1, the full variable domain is GAGVSQTPSNKVTEKGKYVELRCDPISGHTALYWYRQSLGQGPEFLIYFQGTGAADDSGLPNDRFFAVRPEGSVSTLKIQRTERGDSAVYLCASSPSSGGSNEQFFGPGTRLTVL.

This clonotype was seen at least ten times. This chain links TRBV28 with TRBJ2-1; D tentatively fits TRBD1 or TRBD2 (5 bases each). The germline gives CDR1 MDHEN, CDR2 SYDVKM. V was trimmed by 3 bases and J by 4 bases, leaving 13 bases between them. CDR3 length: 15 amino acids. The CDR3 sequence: CASSFVAGTYNEQFF. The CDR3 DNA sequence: TGTGCCAGCAGTTTCGTGGCAGGGACGTACAATGAGCAGTTCTTC.

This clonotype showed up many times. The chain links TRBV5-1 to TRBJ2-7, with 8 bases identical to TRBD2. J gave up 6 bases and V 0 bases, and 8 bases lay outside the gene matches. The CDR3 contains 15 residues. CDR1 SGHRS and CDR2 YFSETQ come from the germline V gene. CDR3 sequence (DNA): TGCGCCAGCAGCTTGGATCCCGGACTAGCTGGCGAGCAGTACTTC. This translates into CASSLDPGLAGEQYF. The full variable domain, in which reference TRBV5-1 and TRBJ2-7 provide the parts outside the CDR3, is KAGVTQTPRYLIKTRGQQVTLSCSPISGHRSVSWYQQTPGQGLQFLFEYFSETQRNKGNFPGRFSGRQFSNSRSEMNVSTLELGDSALYLCASSLDPGLAGEQYFGPGTRLTVT.

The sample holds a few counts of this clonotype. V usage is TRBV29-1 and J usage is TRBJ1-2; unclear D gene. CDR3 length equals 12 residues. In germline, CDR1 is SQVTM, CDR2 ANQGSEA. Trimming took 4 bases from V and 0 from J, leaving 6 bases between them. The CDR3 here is CSVAVTNYGYTF. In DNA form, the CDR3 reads TGCAGCGTTGCAGTGACTAACTATGGCTACACCTTC.

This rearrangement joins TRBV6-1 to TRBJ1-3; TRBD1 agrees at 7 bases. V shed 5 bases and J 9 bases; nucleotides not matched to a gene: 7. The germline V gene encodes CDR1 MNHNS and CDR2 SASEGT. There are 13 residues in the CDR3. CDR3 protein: CASSRESGGTIYF. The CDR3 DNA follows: TGTGCCAGCAGTCGGGAGTCAGGGGGCACCATATATTTT.

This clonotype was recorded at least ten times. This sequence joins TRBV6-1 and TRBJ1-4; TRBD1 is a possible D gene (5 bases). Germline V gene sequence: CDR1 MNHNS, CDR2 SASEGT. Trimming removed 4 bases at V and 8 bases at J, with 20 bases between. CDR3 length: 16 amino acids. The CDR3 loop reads CASSGLRQFEREKLFF. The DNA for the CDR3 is TGTGCCAGCAGTGGGCTTCGACAGTTCGAGCGAGAAAAACTGTTTTTT.

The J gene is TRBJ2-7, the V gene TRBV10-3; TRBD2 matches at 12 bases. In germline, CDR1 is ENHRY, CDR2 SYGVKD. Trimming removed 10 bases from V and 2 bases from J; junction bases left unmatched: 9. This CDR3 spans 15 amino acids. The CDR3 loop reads CATQGLAGGPYEQYF. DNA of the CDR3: TGTGCCACCCAGGGTCTAGCGGGAGGGCCCTACGAGCAGTACTTC.

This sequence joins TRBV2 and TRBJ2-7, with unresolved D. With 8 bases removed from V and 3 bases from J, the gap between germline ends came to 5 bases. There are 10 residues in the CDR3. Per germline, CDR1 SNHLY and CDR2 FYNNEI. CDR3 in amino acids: CASPRYEQYF. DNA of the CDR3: TGTGCCAGCCCACGCTACGAGCAGTACTTC. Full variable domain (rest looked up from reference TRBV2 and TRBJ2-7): EPEVTQTPSHQVTQMGQEVILRCVPISNHLYFYWYRQILGQKVEFLVSFYNNEISEKSEIFDDQFSVERPDGSNFTLKIRSTKLEDSAMYFCASPRYEQYFGPGTRLTVT.

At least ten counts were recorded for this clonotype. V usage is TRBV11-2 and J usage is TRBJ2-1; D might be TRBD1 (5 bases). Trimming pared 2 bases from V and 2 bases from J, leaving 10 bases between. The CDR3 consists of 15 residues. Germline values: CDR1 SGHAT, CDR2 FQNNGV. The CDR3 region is CASSLQGSPYNEQFF. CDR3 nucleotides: TGTGCCAGCAGCTTACAGGGATCCCCCTACAATGAGCAGTTCTTC.

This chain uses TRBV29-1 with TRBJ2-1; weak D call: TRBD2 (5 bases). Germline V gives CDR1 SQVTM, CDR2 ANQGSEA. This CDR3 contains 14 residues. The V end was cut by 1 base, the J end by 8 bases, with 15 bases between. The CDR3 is CSVEVSGAGDEQFF. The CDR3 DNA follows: TGCAGCGTTGAAGTTTCGGGCGCGGGTGATGAGCAGTTCTTC.

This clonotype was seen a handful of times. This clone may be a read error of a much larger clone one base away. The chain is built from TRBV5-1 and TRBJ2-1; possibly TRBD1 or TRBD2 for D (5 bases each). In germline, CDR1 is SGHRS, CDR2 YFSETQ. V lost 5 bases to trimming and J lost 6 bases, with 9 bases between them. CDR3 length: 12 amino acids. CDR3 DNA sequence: TGCGCCAGCAGGGGGGAACGCAATGAGCAGTTCTTC. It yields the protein CASRGERNEQFF. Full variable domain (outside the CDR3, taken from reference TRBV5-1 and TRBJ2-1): KAGVTQTPRYLIKTRGQQVTLSCSPISGHRSVSWYQQTPGQGLQFLFEYFSETQRNKGNFPGRFSGRQFSNSRSEMNVSTLELGDSALYLCASRGERNEQFFGPGTRLTVL.

This CDR3 is CASSLSGSTYEQYF. In DNA form, the CDR3 reads TGTGCCAGCAGTCTGTCCGGGAGCACCTACGAGCAGTACTTC. This chain uses TRBV27 with TRBJ2-7; weak D call: TRBD2 (6 bases). This CDR3 has 14 residues. Trimming took off 5 bases at V and 2 bases at J, with 13 bases between the two ends. CDR1 and CDR2 (germline): MNHEY, SMNVEV (reference sequence).

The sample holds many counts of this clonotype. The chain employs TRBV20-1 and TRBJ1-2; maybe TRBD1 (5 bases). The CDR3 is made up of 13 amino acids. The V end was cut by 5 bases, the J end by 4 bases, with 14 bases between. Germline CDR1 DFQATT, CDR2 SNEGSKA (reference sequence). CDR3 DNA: TGCAGTGCTGAGAGAGCCGGGACCTATGGCTACACCTTC. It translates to CSAERAGTYGYTF.

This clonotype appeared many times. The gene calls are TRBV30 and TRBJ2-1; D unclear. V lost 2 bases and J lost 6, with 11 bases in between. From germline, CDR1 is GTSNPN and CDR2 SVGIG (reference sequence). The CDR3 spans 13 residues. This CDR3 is CAWSFVEINEQFF. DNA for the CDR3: TGTGCCTGGAGTTTCGTGGAGATCAATGAGCAGTTCTTC.

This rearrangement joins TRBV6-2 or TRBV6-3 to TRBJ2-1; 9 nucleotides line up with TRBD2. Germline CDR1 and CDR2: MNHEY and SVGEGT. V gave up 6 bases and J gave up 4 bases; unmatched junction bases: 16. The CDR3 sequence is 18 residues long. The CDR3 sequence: CASRPPPIAGERYNEQFF. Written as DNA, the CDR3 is TGTGCCAGCAGGCCCCCCCCTATAGCGGGAGAGAGGTACAATGAGCAGTTCTTC.

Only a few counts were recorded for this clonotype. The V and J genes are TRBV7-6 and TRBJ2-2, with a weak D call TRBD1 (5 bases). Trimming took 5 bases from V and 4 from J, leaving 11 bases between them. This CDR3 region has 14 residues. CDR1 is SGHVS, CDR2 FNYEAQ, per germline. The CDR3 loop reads CASSQDILTGELFF. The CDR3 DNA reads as TGTGCCAGCAGCCAGGACATCCTCACCGGGGAGCTGTTTTTT.

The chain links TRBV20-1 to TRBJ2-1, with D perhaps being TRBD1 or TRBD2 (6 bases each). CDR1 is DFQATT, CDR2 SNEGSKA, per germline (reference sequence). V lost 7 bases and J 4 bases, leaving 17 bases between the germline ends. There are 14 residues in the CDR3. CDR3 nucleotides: TGCAGTGGGGTCGTGGGGGGCCGGTACAATGAGCAGTTCTTC. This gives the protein CSGVVGGRYNEQFF.